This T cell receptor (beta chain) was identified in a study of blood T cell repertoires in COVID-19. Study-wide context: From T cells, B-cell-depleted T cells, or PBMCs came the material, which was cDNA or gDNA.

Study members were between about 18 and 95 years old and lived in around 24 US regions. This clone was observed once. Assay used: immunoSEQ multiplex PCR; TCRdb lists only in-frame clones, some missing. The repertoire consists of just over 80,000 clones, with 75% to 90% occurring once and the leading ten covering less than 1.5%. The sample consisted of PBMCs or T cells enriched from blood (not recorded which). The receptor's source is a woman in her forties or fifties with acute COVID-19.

The CDR3 protein is CASSFVPSVDQPQHF. The CDR3 DNA is TGTGCCAGCAGTTTCGTTCCGTCCGTCGATCAGCCCCAGCATTTT. This sequence joins TRBV6-2 or TRBV6-3 and TRBJ1-5; D not certain. Looked up from germline, CDR1 is MNHEY and CDR2 is SVGEGT. V was shortened by 4 bases and J by 5 bases, with 15 bases between the two germline ends. The CDR3 contains 15 residues.